Below, 31 T cell receptor beta chains from the same sample are listed, as sequenced in a study of identical twins. One entry per CDR3 protein, called by TCRdb with MiXCR from the 5' RACE reads. The sample yields some 630,000 distinct CDR3 sequences, just over 7% seen once. In addition, the sample was reused for a study of yellow fever vaccine responses in identical twins.

The sample taken for sequencing was PBMCs. These TCRs come from a woman aged 18-29 years in good health.

This clonotype has just a few counts. This chain uses TRBV20-1 with TRBJ2-7, with D perhaps TRBD1 (5 bases). The CDR3 runs 13 residues. Germline values: CDR1 DFQATT, CDR2 SNEGSKA (reference sequence). The germline V and J ends were trimmed by 2 bases and 0 bases, with 8 bases remaining between them. The CDR3 DNA sequence: TGCAGTGCTAGAACGACAGTCTCCTACGAGCAGTACGTC. This codes for CSARTTVSYEQYV.

The J gene is TRBJ2-3, the V gene TRBV5-1; D is undetermined. This CDR3 region has 14 residues. Germline-derived CDR1 and CDR2 are SGHRS and YFSETQ. V shed 1 base and J shed 1 base, with 7 bases lying between them. In nucleotides, the CDR3 is TGCGCCAGCAGCTTGACCCTCGGCACAGATACGCAGTATTTT. Its protein is CASSLTLGTDTQYF. Using reference TRBV5-1 and TRBJ2-3 for the parts outside the CDR3, the full variable domain is KAGVTQTPRYLIKTRGQQVTLSCSPISGHRSVSWYQQTPGQGLQFLFEYFSETQRNKGNFPGRFSGRQFSNSRSEMNVSTLELGDSALYLCASSLTLGTDTQYFGPGTRLTVL.

The V and J genes are TRBV6-5 and TRBJ1-1, with unresolved D. The germline CDR1 and CDR2 sequences are MNHEY and SVGAGI. Between the trimmed V and J ends, which lost 3 bases and 4 bases, there was a span of 9 bases. The CDR3 sequence is 13 residues long. CDR3 loop: CASSYDGFTEAFF. The CDR3 DNA follows: TGTGCCAGCAGTTATGACGGGTTCACTGAAGCTTTCTTT.

This clonotype occurred many times. Here the CDR3 reads CASSTSGGPYEQYV. CDR3 nucleotides: TGTGCCAGCAGTACTTCAGGGGGCCCCTACGAGCAGTACGTC. The V call is TRBV6-5, the J call TRBJ2-7; 8 nucleotides match TRBD1. In germline, CDR1 is MNHEY, CDR2 SVGAGI. The CDR3 has 14 residues. The J segment lost 2 bases and the V segment lost 5 bases, leaving 5 bases of the junction unmatched.

This clonotype was detected a few times. The chain uses TRBV5-1 and TRBJ1-1; 9 bases align to TRBD1. Unmatched junction bases numbered 9, after V lost 4 bases and J lost 5 bases. CDR1 is SGHRS, CDR2 YFSETQ, per germline. The CDR3 is 15 amino acids. The CDR3 sequence: CASSKTGQGQTEAFF. The DNA for the CDR3 is TGCGCCAGCAGCAAGACGGGACAGGGACAAACTGAAGCTTTCTTT.

This chain uses TRBV4-2 with TRBJ2-2, with TRBD2 as a possible D gene (6 bases). This CDR3 contains 19 residues. The germline gives CDR1 LGHNA, CDR2 YNFKEQ. V lost 0 bases and J 8 bases, leaving 25 bases between the germline ends. The CDR3 is CASSQDRTGAGKSRGELFF. The CDR3 DNA is TGTGCCAGCAGCCAAGATCGGACGGGCGCGGGGAAAAGCCGTGGGGAGCTGTTTTTT.

This clonotype was seen repeatedly, ten times or more. The chain combines TRBV10-3 with TRBJ2-1, with 10 nucleotides matching TRBD2. Per germline, CDR1 ENHRY and CDR2 SYGVKD. J was trimmed by 5 bases and V by 4 bases; bases with no gene match: 2. This CDR3 contains 14 residues. The CDR3 nucleotides are TGTGCCATCAGTGCTAGCGGGGGAGACAATGAGCAGTTCTTC. It specifies CAISASGGDNEQFF.

This clonotype has only a few counts. For the CDR3, the DNA is TGTGCCAGCAGTTTCGGGTTCCACAATGAGCAGTTCTTC. As protein: CASSFGFHNEQFF. The J gene is TRBJ2-1, the V gene TRBV27, with D uncertain. The CDR3 runs to 13 residues. CDR1 and CDR2 (germline): MNHEY, SMNVEV (reference sequence). The V end lost 3 bases, the J end lost 5 bases, and 8 bases lay between the germline ends.

The V gene is TRBV4-1, the J gene TRBJ2-7; the match to TRBD2 covers 10 bases. The CDR3 consists of 17 residues. The germline CDR1 and CDR2 sequences are MGHRA and YSYEKL. The junction had 6 bases not matched to a gene; V was cut back by 1 base and J by 0 bases. CDR3 coding DNA: TGCGCCAGCAGCCAAGGCGGTACTAGCGGGGACTCCTACGAGCAGTACTTC. Its translation: CASSQGGTSGDSYEQYF.

The sample holds many counts of this clonotype. The V gene is TRBV29-1, the J gene TRBJ2-5; 8 bases match TRBD1. The trim removed 0 bases at V and 4 bases at J, leaving 7 bases unmatched. The germline CDR1 and CDR2 sequences are SQVTM and ANQGSEA. The CDR3 contains 15 residues. The DNA of the CDR3 is TGCAGCGTTGAAGATCTCGAAGACAGGGGAGAGACCCAGTACTTC. It codes for CSVEDLEDRGETQYF.

This clonotype was seen repeatedly, ten times or more. The chain couples TRBV5-1 to TRBJ1-1, with 7 nucleotides matching TRBD1. CDR1 SGHRS and CDR2 YFSETQ come from the germline V gene. The CDR3 runs to 14 residues. Unmatched junction bases numbered 3, after V lost 4 bases and J lost 0 bases. The CDR3 DNA reads TGCGCCAGCAGCGCGGACAGGCTGAACACTGAAGCTTTCTTT. The encoded protein is CASSADRLNTEAFF.

This clonotype has more than one count but fewer than ten. The V call is TRBV7-9, the J call TRBJ2-5; 8 positions agree with TRBD2. Germline lookup yields CDR1 SEHNR and CDR2 FQNEAQ (reference sequence). V lost 4 bases, J lost 4 bases, and 5 bases stayed unmatched. The CDR3 is 14 residues long. This CDR3 reads CASSSEAGGETQYF. The DNA for the CDR3 is TGTGCCAGCAGCTCGGAGGCGGGGGGAGAGACCCAGTACTTC.

This clonotype appeared many times. The chain couples TRBV5-1 to TRBJ2-1; D is ambiguous. The V end was cut by 1 base, the J end by 2 bases, with 16 bases between. The CDR3 runs 17 residues. The germline CDR1 and CDR2 sequences are SGHRS and YFSETQ. CDR3 DNA: TGCGCCAGCAGCTTGTACCCCGGATTTAGGACCTACAATGAGCAGTTCTTC. Protein: CASSLYPGFRTYNEQFF.

This clonotype was counted at least ten times. The V gene is TRBV6-5, the J gene TRBJ2-7; D uncertain. Germline CDR1 MNHEY, CDR2 SVGAGI. The CDR3 covers 15 residues. V was pared by 3 bases and J by 6 bases, with 18 bases between. The CDR3 loop reads CASSYAPFGRCEQYV. The CDR3 DNA follows: TGTGCCAGCAGTTATGCCCCATTTGGAAGGTGCGAGCAGTACGTC.

This clonotype has just a few counts. The V gene is TRBV28, the J gene TRBJ2-1; D gene unclear. Germline V CDR1 and CDR2: MDHEN, SYDVKM. V dropped 3 bases and J dropped 10 bases, with 7 bases sitting between them. This CDR3 has 11 residues. CDR3 amino acids: CASSFYSEQFF. The CDR3 bases are TGTGCCAGCAGTTTTTACAGCGAGCAGTTCTTC.

Remarks on this clonotype: The junction departs from germline at one end; a sequencing error may be responsible. This sequence joins TRBV6-2 or TRBV6-3 and TRBJ2-5; 7 positions agree with TRBD1. The V gene's germline CDR1 is MNHEY and CDR2 SVGEGT. The CDR3 spans 15 residues. In DNA form, the CDR3 reads TGTGCCAGCAGCTACTCCAGGGGGTATGGGGAGACCCAGTACTTC. It encodes CASSYSRGYGETQYF.

The V call is TRBV6-2 or TRBV6-3, the J call TRBJ1-5; possible D gene TRBD1, 5 bases. CDR3 length: 14 residues. Trimming pared 0 bases from V and 11 bases from J, leaving 14 bases between. CDR1 is MNHEY, CDR2 SVGEGT, per germline. The CDR3 sequence is CASSYSTGPPAQHF. The CDR3 nucleotides are TGTGCCAGCAGTTACTCTACAGGTCCCCCGGCCCAGCATTTT.

This clonotype was seen at least ten times. This rearrangement joins TRBV5-5 to TRBJ1-4, with unresolved D. The CDR3 is 13 residues long. V shed 2 bases and J shed 10 bases, with 12 bases lying between them. Per the germline V gene, CDR1 is SGHKS and CDR2 is YYEKEE (reference sequence). Here the CDR3 DNA reads TGTGCCAGCAGCTTCACCCAAGAAAGAAAACTGTTTTTT. It codes for CASSFTQERKLFF.

This clonotype was seen a handful of times. This chain uses TRBV7-9 with TRBJ1-1, with a possible D match to TRBD1 (5 bases). V was pared by 1 base and J by 1 base, with 13 bases between. The CDR3 length is 16 residues. The germline CDR1 and CDR2 sequences are SEHNR and FQNEAQ (reference sequence). The CDR3 here is CASSLEGEGGNTEAFF. Here the CDR3 DNA reads TGTGCCAGCAGCTTAGAAGGGGAAGGAGGGAACACTGAAGCTTTCTTT.

The V call is TRBV20-1, the J call TRBJ2-1; 7 bases are shared with TRBD2. CDR1 is DFQATT and CDR2 is SNEGSKA in the germline V gene (reference sequence). The CDR3 is made up of 13 amino acids. Trimming removed 6 bases from V and 5 bases from J; junction bases left unmatched: 7. CDR3 sequence: CSAKGRVDNEQFF. DNA of the CDR3: TGCAGTGCCAAGGGGAGGGTTGACAATGAGCAGTTCTTC.

This clonotype was seen more than once but under ten times. The V gene is TRBV20-1, the J gene TRBJ2-5; unclear D gene. CDR1 is DFQATT and CDR2 is SNEGSKA in the germline V gene (reference sequence). The V gene lost 6 bases and the J gene lost 1 base, with 15 bases spanning the gap. The CDR3 length is 14 residues. The DNA of the CDR3 is TGCAGTGCCGCTCAAGGCAGTTTCCAAGAGACCCAGTACTTC. Residues: CSAAQGSFQETQYF.

This clonotype was seen many times. The J gene is TRBJ1-5, the V gene TRBV2; no clear D. The CDR3 is made up of 15 amino acids. Germline CDR1 reads SNHLY; CDR2 reads FYNNEI. Deletions cut 3 bases from V and 0 bases from J, with 9 bases between. The CDR3 nucleotides read TGTGCCAGCAGTGAGACGACTTATAGCAATCAGCCCCAGCATTTT. Residues: CASSETTYSNQPQHF.

This clonotype showed up just a few times. J is TRBJ1-2 and V is TRBV29-1, with D perhaps TRBD1 (5 bases). The CDR3 is 13 amino acids. The germline V gene has CDR1 SQVTM and CDR2 ANQGSEA. V was shortened by 4 bases and J by 8 bases, with 17 bases between the two germline ends. The CDR3 bases are TGCAGCGTTGTGGGAGGGGAGGAGATAGGCTACACCTTC. Its protein product is CSVVGGEEIGYTF.

V and J are TRBV11-1 and TRBJ2-2, with a tentative D call TRBD2 (7 bases). This CDR3 spans 18 amino acids. Trimming left V 0 bases short and J 0 bases short, with 14 bases between. Germline CDR1 SGHAT, CDR2 FQDESV (reference sequence). The CDR3 protein is CASSLAGRGRTNTGELFF. In DNA, the CDR3 is TGTGCCAGCAGCTTAGCTGGGCGGGGGCGAACGAACACCGGGGAGCTGTTTTTT.

In its sample, this clonotype was seen many times. This chain connects TRBV2 to TRBJ2-3; no clear D gene. Trimming shortened V by 3 bases and J by 7 bases, and 11 bases separated the two germline ends. The CDR3 spans 13 residues. Per germline, CDR1 SNHLY and CDR2 FYNNEI. The CDR3 nucleotides read TGTGCCAGCAGTGAGGACCGGTCGCATACGCAGTATTTT. Protein product: CASSEDRSHTQYF.

This clonotype has just a few counts. The chain carries TRBV6-1 and TRBJ1-6; D not resolved. CDR1 is MNHNS and CDR2 is SASEGT in the germline V gene. The V and J ends lost 5 bases and 8 bases respectively, with 10 bases between them. The CDR3 spans 13 residues. DNA of the CDR3: TGTGCCAGCAGTAGGGTCGGGGATTCACCCCTCCACTTT. It codes for CASSRVGDSPLHF.

This clonotype was found many times. This rearrangement joins TRBV12-3 or TRBV12-4 to TRBJ2-1; 7 bases match TRBD2. J gave up 7 bases and V 6 bases, and 9 bases lay outside the gene matches. The CDR3 totals 14 residues. The CDR3 reads CASRLGLGTNEQFF. DNA of the CDR3: TGTGCCAGCAGACTTGGACTAGGAACGAATGAGCAGTTCTTC.

This clonotype was seen only a few times. V is TRBV12-3 or TRBV12-4 and J is TRBJ1-6; a weak D match, TRBD1 (6 bases). This CDR3 has 13 residues. V lost 6 bases to trimming and J lost 5 bases, with 8 bases between them. The CDR3 region is CASSDRNNSPLHF. CDR3 nucleotides: TGTGCCAGCAGCGACAGGAATAATTCACCCCTCCACTTT.

The V gene is TRBV5-1, the J gene TRBJ1-1, with 7 bases lining up with TRBD1. Germline lookup yields CDR1 SGHRS and CDR2 YFSETQ. The CDR3 spans 13 residues. Trimming removed 5 bases from V and 2 bases from J; junction bases left unmatched: 3. The CDR3 protein is CASRGQINTEAFF. Written as DNA, the CDR3 is TGCGCCAGCAGGGGACAGATTAACACTGAAGCTTTCTTT.

The chain links TRBV4-1 to TRBJ2-2, with 9 positions matching TRBD1. V gave up 0 bases and J gave up 7 bases; unmatched junction bases: 9. The CDR3 covers 17 residues. From germline, CDR1 is MGHRA and CDR2 YSYEKL. In nucleotides, the CDR3 is TGCGCCAGCAGCCAAGAATCAGGACAGGGGAAAGACGGGGAGCTGTTTTTT. This translates into CASSQESGQGKDGELFF.

This clonotype was detected many times. The chain's CDR3 is CASRASGTIHEQYF. In nucleotides, the CDR3 is TGTGCCAGCAGGGCTAGCGGGACCATCCACGAGCAGTACTTC. V usage is TRBV2 and J usage is TRBJ2-7; 9 nucleotides agree with TRBD2. Germline CDR1 SNHLY, CDR2 FYNNEI. V dropped 6 bases and J dropped 5; count of bases not matched to a gene: 8. This CDR3 contains 14 residues.